This T cell receptor beta chain stems from a study of PD-1 blockade in classical Hodgkin lymphoma. Study-wide results and caveats: Complete responders entered with baseline diversity on par with newly diagnosed patients, the results showed. TCR diversity rose significantly by C4D1 in CD4+ but not CD8+ cells.

Sequencing used immunoSEQ multiplex PCR; TCRdb keeps in-frame clones, though not all of them. The sample records 20,000 to 25,000 clones, about 80% being singletons. As to this clone: Its specificity is not known.

Sample time point: cycle 4 day 1 (C4D1), after around six weeks of nivolumab. Relapse was seen in all patients after autologous stem cell transplantation, and brentuximab vedotin exposure was variable. Sequenced here: peripheral blood mononuclear cells (PBMCs), sampled before the fourth cycle of nivolumab. This TCR derives from a human donor with classical Hodgkin lymphoma.

In nucleotides, the CDR3 is TGTGCCAGCAGCTTAACTAGCGGGAGAGCCTACGAGCAGTACTTC. Amino acids: CASSLTSGRAYEQYF. The rearrangement links TRBV11-2 to TRBJ2-7, with 11 bases identical to TRBD2. The length of the CDR3 is 15 residues. V shed 2 bases and J 2 bases; nucleotides not matched to a gene: 2. Germline lookup yields CDR1 SGHAT and CDR2 FQNNGV.